This section outlines one T cell receptor (beta chain) sequence together with its context. Method: immunoSEQ multiplex PCR; TCRdb's copy keeps in-frame clones and lacks some. The sample yields roughly 79,000 clones, about four fifths seen once. This record belongs to a study of OX40 agonist ivuxolimab in advanced cancers. Between the trimmed V and J ends, which lost 0 bases and 6 bases, there was a span of 10 bases. This CDR3 comprises 15 residues. Per germline, CDR1 SGHNT and CDR2 YYREEE (reference sequence). V and J are TRBV5-4 and TRBJ1-6, with D unresolved. This TCR was recovered from an adult with an advanced solid tumor such as melanoma, head and neck, liver or kidney cancer. The source was CD4+ or CD8+ T cells sorted from blood, collected in a trial of the OX40 agonist ivuxolimab. The DNA for the CDR3 is TGTGCCAGCAGCTTGGGCAGTCCCCGTAATTCACCCCTCCACTTT. As protein: CASSLGSPRNSPLHF.